Listed below are T cell receptor beta chains from one sample, sequenced in a study of T cell responses to AZD1222 COVID-19 vaccine. Repertoires were generated with immunoSEQ multiplex PCR, while TCRdb's copy carries only in-frame clones and drops some. The top ten clones hold 3.9% of a sample with under 200,000 clones, 90% to 95% of them seen once. The material was peripheral blood, obtained on day 0 of AZD1222 vaccination. Receptor source: an adult in good health. CDR3s leave out the opening cysteine and the closing phenylalanine or tryptophan.

v_call cdr3_aa
TRBV19 ASSFSAQPQH
TRBV2 ASSETSGGVTQY
TRBV5-1 ASSLGGSVDNSPLH
TRBV5-4 ASSRDSLNEKLF
TRBV7-9 ASSSPSGSLEQY
TRBV6-4 ASSDGVTEAF
TRBV10-1 ASSDQKGISADTQY
TRBV5-1 ASSWGGQGGFETQY
TRBV7-2 ASSRDRDGETQY
TRBV14 ASSQVGQTPEAF
TRBV18 ASSRQGEVNEKLF
TRBV18 ASSPRNTIY
TRBV4-1 ASSQDPGRTNSGNTIY
TRBV4-1 ASSQDRRGTQY
TRBV24-1 ATSDLASDTQY
TRBV9 ASSNTNEQF
TRBV29-1 SVGQGDQPQH
TRBV7-9 ASSLDTEAF
TRBV5-4 ASSLNLAIPQGGYT
TRBV9 ASSVRAGGSEKLF
TRBV3-1/TRBV3-2 ASSRGGGGYEQY
TRBV10-3 AISQGEDNSPLH
TRBV6-5 ASSTGTNTEAF
TRBV12-3/TRBV12-4 ASSLRGGYGYT
TRBV7-2 ASSLLGAIQPQH